This T cell receptor (beta chain) was profiled in a study of blood T cell repertoires in COVID-19. For the study at large: COVID-19 samples, acute and convalescent, were from the United States, Italy and Spain. PBMCs, B-cell-depleted T cells, or T cells were the source of the cDNA or gDNA that made up the material.

Generated by immunoSEQ multiplex PCR, the TCRdb table keeps only in-frame clones and is missing some. The profile covers 120,000 or so clones, with roughly 80% appearing a single time and around 5.5% taken by the ten largest. This clone was seen only a few times. This CDR3 comprises 14 residues. V was pared by 3 bases and J by 9 bases, with 9 bases of the junction left unmatched. Germline V lookup: CDR1 KGHDR, CDR2 SFDVKD. The TCR sequence derives from a man between 60 and 75 years old with acute or convalescent COVID-19. The gene calls are TRBV24-1 and TRBJ2-7; 8 bases fit TRBD2. Specimen: peripheral blood. CDR3 DNA sequence: TGTGCCACCAGTGATCCGAGGACTAGCCAAAGGCAGTACTTC. Protein product: CATSDPRTSQRQYF.